This entry lists 5 T cell receptor beta chains sequenced from one sample in a study of cytomegalovirus exposure and HLA in healthy donors. The PCR was carried out with 60 Vbeta primers and 13 Jbeta primers. Sequencing was performed with immunoSEQ multiplex PCR; in TCRdb, only in-frame clones are kept and a portion is missing. The sample lists more than 80,000 clones; around four fifths were seen once. Sequencing was carried out using PBMCs. The receptors stem from a female donor in good health and CMV-seropositive.

This clone was seen more than once but under ten times. The chain links TRBV5-1 to TRBJ1-1; D is ambiguous. This CDR3 spans 14 amino acids. Per germline, CDR1 SGHRS and CDR2 YFSETQ. V lost 4 bases and J lost 4, with 14 bases in between. In nucleotides, the CDR3 is TGCGCCAGCAGCCGCTCTAGCGGTGGCACTGAAGCTTTCTTT. This sequence encodes CASSRSSGGTEAFF.

This rearrangement joins TRBV2 to TRBJ2-7; D ambiguous. Germline CDR1 is SNHLY and CDR2 is FYNNEI. The V gene lost 7 bases and the J gene lost 2 bases, with 15 bases spanning the gap. The CDR3 is 14 amino acids. CDR3 amino acids: CASKPTPNTYEQYF. In nucleotides, the CDR3 is TGTGCCAGCAAACCGACACCGAATACCTACGAGCAGTACTTC.

J is TRBJ1-2 and V is TRBV28; 7 bases map to TRBD1. With V trimmed by 8 bases and J by 4 bases, 4 bases remained unmatched. This CDR3 has 12 amino acids. Germline CDR1 is MDHEN and CDR2 is SYDVKM. The CDR3 here is CASHRGGYGYTF. The CDR3 coding sequence is TGTGCCAGCCACAGGGGAGGCTATGGCTACACCTTC.

The rearrangement links TRBV29-1 to TRBJ1-1; maybe TRBD1 (5 bases). This CDR3 region has 15 residues. Per germline, CDR1 SQVTM and CDR2 ANQGSEA. The V gene lost 3 bases and the J gene lost 1 base, with 15 bases spanning the gap. The DNA for the CDR3 is TGCAGCGTTGACGGTAGTAGGACAAGGAACACTGAAGCTTTCTTT. This sequence encodes CSVDGSRTRNTEAFF.

The CDR3 bases are TGTGCCAGCAGCCCCCCGGGGGGGGGCACAGATACGCAGTATTTT. Protein: CASSPPGGGTDTQYF. The rearrangement links TRBV2 to TRBJ2-3; 8 bases agree with TRBD2. The CDR3 extends over 15 amino acids. Per germline, CDR1 SNHLY and CDR2 FYNNEI. Losses at the gene ends were 6 bases for V and 1 base for J; bases not matched to a gene: 6.